This section outlines one T cell receptor (beta chain) sequence together with its context. This specimen belongs to a study of OX40 agonist ivuxolimab in advanced cancers. Germline V lookup: CDR1 SGHRS, CDR2 YFSETQ. Trimming took 7 bases from V and 0 from J, leaving 8 bases between them. The CDR3 consists of 13 residues. TCRdb's table, derived via immunoSEQ multiplex PCR, lists solely in-frame clones and lacks some. In the table there are 25,000 to 30,000 clones, around three quarters of which are singletons. The chain uses TRBV5-1 and TRBJ2-1; a weak D match, TRBD2 (6 bases). The specimen comprised CD4+ or CD8+ T cells sorted from blood, sampled in a trial of the OX40 agonist ivuxolimab. This TCR derives from an adult with an advanced solid tumor such as melanoma, head and neck, liver or kidney cancer. The CDR3 loop is CASRGSSYNEQFF. In DNA, the CDR3 is TGCGCCAGCCGGGGGAGCTCCTACAATGAGCAGTTCTTC.